The 25 T cell receptor beta chains presented below share a single source sample, sequenced in a study of a mutant IDH1 vaccine in newly diagnosed glioma. Assay used: immunoSEQ multiplex PCR; TCRdb lists only in-frame clones, some missing. The table lists 45,000 to 65,000 clones, about 65% of them singletons. Time point of the sample: week 47, end of study. The vaccine gave 300 ug of a 20-mer mutant IDH1 peptide subcutaneously per dose. Their recognized antigens are unknown. Material: peripheral blood mononuclear cells (PBMCs), obtained from a glioma patient whose treatment included an IDH1 peptide vaccine. The receptors originated from a man aged 40-50 years with glioma. Some clones in this sample may be carry-over from other donors' samples.

In its sample, this clone was seen a few times. The V and J genes are TRBV29-1 and TRBJ1-5; 8 positions agree with TRBD1. CDR1 SQVTM and CDR2 ANQGSEA come from the germline V gene. V gave up 5 bases and J gave up 0 bases; unmatched junction bases: 3. CDR3 length equals 14 residues. CDR3 sequence reads: CSVITGGSNQPQHF. The CDR3 DNA is TGCAGCGTTATAACAGGGGGTAGCAATCAGCCCCAGCATTTT. Full variable domain (outside the CDR3, taken from reference TRBV29-1 and TRBJ1-5): SAVISQKPSRDICQRGTSLTIQCQVDSQVTMMFWYRQQPGQSLTLIATANQGSEATYESGFVIDKFPISRPNLTFSTLTVSNMSPEDSSIYLCSVITGGSNQPQHFGDGTRLSIL.

The chain joins TRBV29-1 to TRBJ2-7; D gene ambiguous. Germline loops: CDR1 SQVTM, CDR2 ANQGSEA. V was clipped by 2 bases and J by 0 bases, with 8 bases between them. The CDR3 is 13 amino acids. CDR3 nucleotide sequence: TGCAGCGTTGAAATGTCCCACTCCTACGAGCAGTACTTC. Amino acid sequence: CSVEMSHSYEQYF.

The CDR3 loop reads CASSQDRGAGNTIYF. The CDR3 DNA reads TGCGCCAGCAGCCAAGATAGGGGGGCTGGAAACACCATATATTTT. This chain joins TRBV4-1 and TRBJ1-3; possibly TRBD1 for D (6 bases). V dropped 0 bases and J dropped 2 bases, with 8 bases sitting between them. This CDR3 contains 15 residues. Germline V gives CDR1 MGHRA, CDR2 YSYEKL.

The rearrangement joins TRBV5-8 to TRBJ2-1; D perhaps matches TRBD2 (7 bases). The germline V gene has CDR1 SGHTS and CDR2 YDEGEE. Trimming took off 3 bases at V and 7 bases at J, with 20 bases between the two ends. CDR3 length: 16 residues. The CDR3: CASSYYRGAVWNEQFF. CDR3 coding DNA: TGTGCCAGCAGCTATTACCGGGGGGCTGTTTGGAATGAGCAGTTCTTC.

The chain recombines TRBV7-6 with TRBJ2-5; no firm D call. The CDR3 has 14 amino acids. Germline V lookup: CDR1 SGHVS, CDR2 FNYEAQ. The V and J ends lost 3 bases and 1 base respectively, with 9 bases between them. The chain's CDR3 is CASSFFQIQETQYF. As DNA, the CDR3 is TGTGCCAGCAGCTTCTTCCAAATCCAAGAGACCCAGTACTTC. The full variable domain, its missing parts supplied by reference TRBV7-6 and TRBJ2-5, is GAGVSQSPRYKVTKRGQDVALRCDPISGHVSLYWYRQALGQGPEFLTYFNYEAQQDKSGLPNDRFSAERPEGSISTLTIQRTEQRDSAMYRCASSFFQIQETQYFGPGTRLLVL.

The rearrangement uses TRBV2 and TRBJ1-4, with unresolved D. The V end was cut by 6 bases, the J end by 0 bases, with 11 bases between. CDR3 length: 15 amino acids. CDR1 and CDR2 from the germline V gene are SNHLY and FYNNEI. As DNA, the CDR3 is TGTGCCAGCAGGGTGGGTTCCACAACTAATGAAAAACTGTTTTTT. It is translated as CASRVGSTTNEKLFF.

The rearrangement uses TRBV29-1 and TRBJ1-2, with D tentatively TRBD1 (5 bases). In germline, CDR1 is SQVTM, CDR2 ANQGSEA. The CDR3 is made up of 12 amino acids. V lost 4 bases and J lost 7, with 13 bases in between. CDR3 region: CSVVRAGGGYTF. CDR3 bases: TGCAGCGTTGTCAGGGCAGGTGGTGGCTACACCTTC.

Only one count was recorded for this clone. V usage is TRBV7-9 and J usage is TRBJ1-2; no reliable D call. V gave up 7 bases and J gave up 8 bases, with 20 bases separating them. In germline, CDR1 is SEHNR, CDR2 FQNEAQ (reference sequence). The length of the CDR3 is 14 residues. CDR3 protein: CASTIGEGSGGYTF. CDR3 nucleotides: TGTGCCAGCACCATCGGGGAGGGATCCGGCGGCTACACCTTC.

This rearrangement joins TRBV27 to TRBJ1-4; maybe TRBD1 (5 bases). This CDR3 spans 13 amino acids. Per germline, CDR1 MNHEY and CDR2 SMNVEV (reference sequence). V was shortened by 8 bases and J by 10 bases, with 17 bases between the two germline ends. The CDR3 DNA sequence: TGTGCCAGCCGCACGGGACTAGTTGGAAAACTGTTTTTT. Amino acid sequence: CASRTGLVGKLFF.

The chain uses TRBV5-1 and TRBJ2-5; 9 nucleotides agree with TRBD2. The germline CDR1 and CDR2 sequences are SGHRS and YFSETQ. The CDR3 consists of 15 residues. V shed 3 bases and J 2 bases; nucleotides not matched to a gene: 5. The CDR3 region is CASSSAGGEQETQYF. The CDR3 nucleotides read TGCGCCAGCAGCTCAGCGGGGGGCGAACAAGAGACCCAGTACTTC.

This chain links TRBV5-8 with TRBJ1-1, with D unresolved. Trimming removed 6 bases at V and 3 bases at J, with 15 bases between. The germline CDR1 and CDR2 sequences are SGHTS and YDEGEE. This CDR3 has 14 amino acids. The chain's CDR3 is CASTQRPGYTEAFF. The CDR3 coding sequence is TGTGCCAGCACCCAAAGACCAGGTTACACTGAAGCTTTCTTT.

V and J are TRBV12-5 and TRBJ1-1; TRBD1 matches 10 bases. Germline CDR1 reads LGHNT; CDR2 reads FRNRAP. The V segment lost 6 bases and the J segment 4 bases; nucleotides outside the gene matches: 5. CDR3 length: 14 residues. CDR3: CASGLGDRGTEAFF. In DNA form, the CDR3 reads TGTGCTAGTGGACTCGGGGACAGGGGCACTGAAGCTTTCTTT.

This clone was seen just once. The gene calls are TRBV7-9 and TRBJ1-1; 8 nucleotides match TRBD1. The CDR3 sequence is 15 residues long. With 5 bases clipped from V and 11 bases from J, the junction kept 16 bases outside the gene matches. Germline-derived CDR1 and CDR2 are SEHNR and FQNEAQ (reference sequence). CDR3 in DNA: TGTGCCAGCAGCCCTAGGCAGGGGGCGATTTTTTGGGCTTTCTTT. This sequence encodes CASSPRQGAIFWAFF.

About this clone: Other DNA sequences within the sample encode an identical CDR3. The chain employs TRBV5-1 and TRBJ2-5; either TRBD1 or TRBD2 may supply D (6 bases each). This CDR3 contains 15 residues. The germline V and J ends were trimmed by 0 bases and 0 bases, with 9 bases remaining between them. Germline V gives CDR1 SGHRS, CDR2 YFSETQ. The CDR3 protein is CASSLAGGHQETQYF. The CDR3 DNA sequence: TGCGCCAGCAGCTTGGCCGGGGGCCACCAAGAGACCCAGTACTTC.

CDR3 region: CASSQGDTEAFF. CDR3 nucleotide sequence: TGCGCCAGCAGCCAAGGGGACACTGAAGCTTTCTTT. The gene calls are TRBV4-1 and TRBJ1-1, with unresolved D. The CDR3 extends over 12 amino acids. Trimming pared 1 base from V and 3 bases from J, leaving 3 bases between. The V gene's germline CDR1 is MGHRA and CDR2 YSYEKL.

V and J are TRBV6-5 and TRBJ2-3; 9 bases fit TRBD2. Germline trimming cut 7 bases from V and 0 bases from J; bases unmatched to any gene: 2. Looked up from germline, CDR1 is MNHEY and CDR2 is SVGAGI. The CDR3 is 14 residues long. CDR3 coding DNA: TGTGCCAGCAAAAGCGGGAGGAGCACAGATACGCAGTATTTT. Its protein product is CASKSGRSTDTQYF.

This clone was observed a few times. The chain carries TRBV14 and TRBJ1-1, with a possible D match to TRBD1 (6 bases). Trimming took 5 bases from V and 0 from J, leaving 7 bases between them. Germline loops: CDR1 SGHDN, CDR2 FVKESK. This CDR3 spans 13 amino acids. The CDR3 DNA reads TGTGCCAGCAGCTACAGGGTGAACACTGAAGCTTTCTTT. This encodes CASSYRVNTEAFF.

This clone was counted between two and nine times. The chain carries TRBV9 and TRBJ1-1, with no clear D. V was pared by 1 base and J by 0 bases, with 4 bases between. Germline loops: CDR1 SGDLS, CDR2 YYNGEE. The CDR3 spans 13 residues. The DNA of the CDR3 is TGTGCCAGCAGCGTAATGCTGAACACTGAAGCTTTCTTT. As protein: CASSVMLNTEAFF.

V and J are TRBV15 and TRBJ1-5, with 8 bases aligning to TRBD1. CDR1 is LNHNV, CDR2 YYDKDF, per germline (reference sequence). J lost 0 bases, V lost 5 bases, and 3 bases had no gene match. This CDR3 has 15 amino acids. The CDR3 nucleotides are TGTGCCACCAGCCCTGACAGGGGTAGCAATCAGCCCCAGCATTTT. Its translation is CATSPDRGSNQPQHF.

This clone was found a few times. CDR3 DNA sequence: TGCGCCAGCAGCGCCGGGTGGACAGTCTCCTACGAGCAGTACTTC. Protein sequence: CASSAGWTVSYEQYF. The rearrangement links TRBV5-1 to TRBJ2-7, with D perhaps matching TRBD1 (6 bases). The CDR3 runs to 15 residues. Trimming took off 4 bases at V and 0 bases at J, with 14 bases between the two ends. Germline CDR1 is SGHRS and CDR2 is YFSETQ.

The chain combines TRBV19 with TRBJ2-7; 7 bases agree with TRBD1. Germline-derived CDR1 and CDR2 are LNHDA and SQIVND (reference sequence). The CDR3 length is 13 residues. With 5 bases clipped from V and 0 bases from J, the junction kept 1 base outside the gene matches. CDR3 coding DNA: TGTGCCAGTAGTTGGGACAGCTCCTACGAGCAGTACTTC. This codes for CASSWDSSYEQYF. Complete variable domain (other parts from reference TRBV19 and TRBJ2-7): DGGITQSPKYLFRKEGQNVTLSCEQNLNHDAMYWYRQDPGQGLRLIYYSQIVNDFQKGDIAEGYSVSREKKESFPLTVTSAQKNPTAFYLCASSWDSSYEQYFGPGTRLTVT.

Judged by abundance, this clone is hyperexpanded. The chain combines TRBV6-5 with TRBJ1-4, with unresolved D. This CDR3 has 15 amino acids. Trimming stripped 5 bases from V and 3 bases from J, with 13 bases between. Germline V gives CDR1 MNHEY, CDR2 SVGAGI. The CDR3, as DNA: TGTGCCAGCAGTCCCGAGGGTTGGGCTAATGAAAAACTGTTTTTT. The encoded protein is CASSPEGWANEKLFF.

This chain uses TRBV5-6 with TRBJ2-3; D not resolved. The CDR3 extends over 12 amino acids. Per the germline V gene, CDR1 is SGHDT and CDR2 is YYEEEE. V gave up 1 base and J gave up 5 bases, with 5 bases separating them. The CDR3 spells CASSLIRDTQYF. For the CDR3, the DNA is TGTGCCAGCAGCTTGATTCGAGATACGCAGTATTTT.

This chain connects TRBV6-5 to TRBJ1-3; D gene uncertain. V lost 2 bases and J lost 4, with 3 bases in between. Germline values: CDR1 MNHEY, CDR2 SVGAGI. This CDR3 contains 12 residues. The CDR3 is CASSYGGNTIYF. CDR3 in DNA: TGTGCCAGCAGTTACGGGGGAAACACCATATATTTT.

The rearrangement joins TRBV13 to TRBJ1-4; perhaps TRBD1 as D (5 bases). CDR1 and CDR2 (germline): PRHDT, FYEKMQ (reference sequence). CDR3 length: 14 residues. Trimming left V 4 bases short and J 8 bases short, with 14 bases between. CDR3 protein: CASSSRAGVEKLFF. The CDR3 DNA reads as TGTGCCAGCAGCTCCAGGGCGGGGGTCGAAAAACTGTTTTTT.